The source of this TCR beta chain is a study of T cells in Graves' hyperthyroidism and ophthalmopathy. This clonotype was seen only a few times. Using RNA transcripts as the source, TCR beta CDR3 regions were amplified. The TCR CDR3 was amplified in a first-round RT-PCR using the HTBI primer set. TCRdb ran MiXCR on the multiplex PCR reads and lists one entry per CDR3 protein. Here the sample spans roughly 330,000 distinct CDR3 sequences, 16% being singletons. Per germline, CDR1 MNHNS and CDR2 SASEGT. V lost 2 bases to trimming and J lost 0 bases, with 10 bases between them. CDR3 size: 15 residues. Source material: blood. This receptor was identified in a man aged 25-45 years with Graves' hyperthyroidism. The chain recombines TRBV6-1 with TRBJ1-1, with D unclear. CDR3 residues: CASSEHGVLNTEAFF. DNA for the CDR3: TGTGCCAGCAGTGAACACGGGGTACTGAACACTGAAGCTTTCTTT.